This T cell receptor beta chain was captured in a study of cytomegalovirus exposure and HLA in healthy donors. Overall study findings and caveats: Roughly even sequencing depth across donors was the assumption behind the presence/absence analyses. Rare TCR sequences predominated, though certain public TCRs were found in many donors. Among donors in an Asian-associated ancestry cluster, a later analysis reportedly found fewer N-insertions than the roughly 680-donor mean.

The germline CDR1 and CDR2 sequences are MGHDK and SYGVNS. Trimming cost V 5 bases and J 6 bases, with 11 bases left between them. This CDR3 region has 12 residues. Remarks on this clone: Antigen specificity is unknown.

PCR primers comprised 60 Vbeta and 13 Jbeta primers. As originally analysed: In a later analysis, of around 83 million unique beta chains, roughly 11 million appeared in at least two donors. Assay: immunoSEQ multiplex PCR; the TCRdb copy retains only in-frame clones and omits some. V, J and clone size derive from that table, while D and trimming were established from the DNA sequence. Among over 110,000 clones, around three quarters were seen once, and the ten largest hold more than 0.95%. Specimen: PBMCs. The TCR was taken from a man aged 18 to 29 in good health and CMV-seronegative. The rearrangement uses TRBV25-1 and TRBJ2-7; D is unresolved. In DNA form, the CDR3 reads TGTGCCAGCAGTCCGGAACCGGGCGAGCAGTACTTC. Translated, it gives CASSPEPGEQYF.